This T cell receptor beta chain originates from a study of beta chain features in type 1 diabetes. Investigators reverse transcribed all isolated RNA, so they sequenced expressed TCRB transcripts. Sequencing used immunoSEQ multiplex PCR; TCRdb keeps in-frame clones, though not all of them. The data show under 400,000 clones, roughly an eighth seen once. The TCR comes from a man aged 18 to 29 in good health. Sequences were obtained from naive CD4+ T cells from blood.

CDR3 DNA: TGCGCCAGCAGCCCGCGAACGCAGAACACTGAAGCTTTCTTT. It yields the protein CASSPRTQNTEAFF. This chain links TRBV4-1 with TRBJ1-1, with D uncertain. Germline CDR1 MGHRA, CDR2 YSYEKL. The V and J ends lost 4 bases and 1 base respectively, with 10 bases between them. There are 14 residues in the CDR3.